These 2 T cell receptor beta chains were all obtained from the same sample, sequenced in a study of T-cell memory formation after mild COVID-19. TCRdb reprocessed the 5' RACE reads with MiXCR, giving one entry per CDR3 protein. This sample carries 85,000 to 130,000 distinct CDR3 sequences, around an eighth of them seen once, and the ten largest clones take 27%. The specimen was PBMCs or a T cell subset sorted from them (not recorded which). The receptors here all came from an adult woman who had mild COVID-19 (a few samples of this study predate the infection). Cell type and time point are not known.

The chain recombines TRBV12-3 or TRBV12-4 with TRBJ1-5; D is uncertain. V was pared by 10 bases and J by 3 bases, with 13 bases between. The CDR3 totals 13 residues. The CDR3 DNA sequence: TGTGCCACCGCCCCGTCCTCCAATCAGCCCCAGCATTTT. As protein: CATAPSSNQPQHF.

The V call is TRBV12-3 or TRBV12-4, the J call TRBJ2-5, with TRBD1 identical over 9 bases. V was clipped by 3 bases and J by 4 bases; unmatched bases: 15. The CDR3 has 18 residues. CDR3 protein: CASSFRYAGTGLPETQYF. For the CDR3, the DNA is TGTGCCAGCAGTTTCCGGTATGCGGGGACAGGGCTCCCAGAGACCCAGTACTTC.